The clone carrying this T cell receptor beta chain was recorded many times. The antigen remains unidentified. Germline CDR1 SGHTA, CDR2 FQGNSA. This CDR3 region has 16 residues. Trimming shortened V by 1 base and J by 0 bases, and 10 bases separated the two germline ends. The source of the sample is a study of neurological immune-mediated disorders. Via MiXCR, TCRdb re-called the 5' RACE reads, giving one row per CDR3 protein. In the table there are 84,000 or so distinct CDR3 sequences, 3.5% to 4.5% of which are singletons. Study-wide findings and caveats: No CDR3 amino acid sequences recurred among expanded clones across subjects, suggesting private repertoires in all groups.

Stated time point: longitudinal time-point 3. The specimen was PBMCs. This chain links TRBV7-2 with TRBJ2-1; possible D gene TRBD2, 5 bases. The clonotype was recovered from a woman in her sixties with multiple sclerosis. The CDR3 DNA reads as TGTGCCAGCAGCTTAGAATCCGGGGTCTCCTACAATGAGCAGTTCTTC. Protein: CASSLESGVSYNEQFF.